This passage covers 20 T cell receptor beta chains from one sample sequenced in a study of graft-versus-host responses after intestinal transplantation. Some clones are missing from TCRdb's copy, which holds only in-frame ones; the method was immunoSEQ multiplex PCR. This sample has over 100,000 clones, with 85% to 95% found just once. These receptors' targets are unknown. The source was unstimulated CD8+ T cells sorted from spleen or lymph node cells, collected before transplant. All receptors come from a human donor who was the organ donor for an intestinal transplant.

CDR3 region: CASSNGTTPSEQYF. DNA of the CDR3: TGTGCCAGCAGTAATGGGACAACTCCCAGCGAGCAGTACTTC. V usage is TRBV2 and J usage is TRBJ2-7; TRBD1 might be the D (6 bases). This CDR3 comprises 14 residues. In germline, CDR1 is SNHLY, CDR2 FYNNEI. The V and J ends lost 5 bases and 6 bases respectively, with 17 bases between them. Complete variable domain (other parts from reference TRBV2 and TRBJ2-7): EPEVTQTPSHQVTQMGQEVILRCVPISNHLYFYWYRQILGQKVEFLVSFYNNEISEKSEIFDDQFSVERPDGSNFTLKIRSTKLEDSAMYFCASSNGTTPSEQYFGPGTRLTVT.

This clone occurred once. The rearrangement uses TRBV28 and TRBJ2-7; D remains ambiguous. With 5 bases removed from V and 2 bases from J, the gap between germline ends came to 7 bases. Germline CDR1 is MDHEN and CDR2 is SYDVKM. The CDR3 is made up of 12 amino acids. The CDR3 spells CASSDLAYEQYF. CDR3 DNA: TGTGCCAGCAGTGACCTAGCCTACGAGCAGTACTTC.

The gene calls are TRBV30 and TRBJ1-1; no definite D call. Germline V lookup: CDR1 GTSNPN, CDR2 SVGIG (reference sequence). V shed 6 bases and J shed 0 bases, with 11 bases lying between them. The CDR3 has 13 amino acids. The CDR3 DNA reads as TGTGCCTGCGAAACGGATGTGAACACTGAAGCTTTCTTT. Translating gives CACETDVNTEAFF.

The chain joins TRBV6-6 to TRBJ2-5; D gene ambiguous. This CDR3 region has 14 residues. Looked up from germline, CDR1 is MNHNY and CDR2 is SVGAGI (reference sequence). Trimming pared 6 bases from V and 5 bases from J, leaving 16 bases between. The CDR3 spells CASSPQAREETQYF. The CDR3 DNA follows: TGTGCCAGCAGCCCGCAGGCCCGAGAGGAGACCCAGTACTTC.

The CDR3 region is CASSSSLNEQFF. In DNA, the CDR3 is TGTGCCAGCAGCTCTAGTCTCAATGAGCAGTTCTTC. The gene calls are TRBV5-4 and TRBJ2-1; no clear D. Trimming removed 3 bases from V and 6 bases from J, with 7 bases in between. Germline V gives CDR1 SGHNT, CDR2 YYREEE (reference sequence). The CDR3 has 12 residues.

This chain's CDR3 is CASSLDRVLEQFF. The CDR3 coding sequence is TGTGCCAGCAGCCTAGACAGGGTGCTTGAGCAGTTCTTC. The chain carries TRBV7-2 and TRBJ2-1, with TRBD1 matching 7 bases. Germline trimming cut 5 bases from V and 9 bases from J; bases unmatched to any gene: 7. The CDR3 length is 13 residues. Germline V gene sequence: CDR1 SGHTA, CDR2 FQGNSA.

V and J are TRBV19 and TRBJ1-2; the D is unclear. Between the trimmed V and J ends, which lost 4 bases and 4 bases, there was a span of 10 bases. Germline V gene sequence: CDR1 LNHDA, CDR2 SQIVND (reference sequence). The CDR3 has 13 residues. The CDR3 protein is CASSTPSRYGYTF. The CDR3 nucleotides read TGTGCCAGTAGTACCCCCTCCCGCTATGGCTACACCTTC.

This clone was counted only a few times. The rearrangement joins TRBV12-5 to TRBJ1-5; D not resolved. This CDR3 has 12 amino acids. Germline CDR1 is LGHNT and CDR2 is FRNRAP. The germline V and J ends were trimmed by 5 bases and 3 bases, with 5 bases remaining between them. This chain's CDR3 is CASGPANQPQHF. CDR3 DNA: TGTGCTAGTGGTCCCGCCAATCAGCCCCAGCATTTT. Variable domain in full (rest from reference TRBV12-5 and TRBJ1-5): DARVTQTPRHKVTEMGQEVTMRCQPILGHNTVFWYRQTMMQGLELLAYFRNRAPLDDSGMPKDRFSAEMPDATLATLKIQPSEPRDSAVYFCASGPANQPQHFGDGTRLSIL.

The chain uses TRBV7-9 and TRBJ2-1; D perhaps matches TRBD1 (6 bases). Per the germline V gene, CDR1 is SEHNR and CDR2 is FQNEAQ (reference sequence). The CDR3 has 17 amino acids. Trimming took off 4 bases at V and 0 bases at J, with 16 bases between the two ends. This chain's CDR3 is CASSSNDRQFSYNEQFF. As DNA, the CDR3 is TGTGCCAGCAGCTCGAACGACAGGCAGTTCTCCTACAATGAGCAGTTCTTC.

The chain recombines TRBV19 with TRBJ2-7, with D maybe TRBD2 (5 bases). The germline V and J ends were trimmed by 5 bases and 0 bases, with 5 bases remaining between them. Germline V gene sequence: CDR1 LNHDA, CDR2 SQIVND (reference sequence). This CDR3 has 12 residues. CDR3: CASSGLSYEQYF. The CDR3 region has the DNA TGTGCCAGTAGTGGACTCTCCTACGAGCAGTACTTC.

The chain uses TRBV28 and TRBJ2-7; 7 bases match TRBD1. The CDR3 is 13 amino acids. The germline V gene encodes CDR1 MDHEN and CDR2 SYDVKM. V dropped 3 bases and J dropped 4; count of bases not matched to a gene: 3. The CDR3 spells CASSFYRGYEQYF. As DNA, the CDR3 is TGTGCCAGCAGTTTTTACAGGGGATACGAGCAGTACTTC.

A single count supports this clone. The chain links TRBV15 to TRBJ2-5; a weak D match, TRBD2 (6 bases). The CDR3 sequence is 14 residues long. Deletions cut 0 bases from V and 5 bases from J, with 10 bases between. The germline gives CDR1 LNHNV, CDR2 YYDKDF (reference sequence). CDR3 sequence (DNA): TGTGCCACCAGCAGAGAACACCGGGGGGAGACCCAGTACTTC. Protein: CATSREHRGETQYF.

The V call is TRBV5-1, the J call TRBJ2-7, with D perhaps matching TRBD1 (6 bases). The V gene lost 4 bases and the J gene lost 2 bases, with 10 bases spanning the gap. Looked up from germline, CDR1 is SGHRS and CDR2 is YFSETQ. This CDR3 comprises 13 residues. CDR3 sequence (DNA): TGCGCCAGCAGCCCGGACAGTACCTACGAGCAGTACTTC. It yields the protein CASSPDSTYEQYF.

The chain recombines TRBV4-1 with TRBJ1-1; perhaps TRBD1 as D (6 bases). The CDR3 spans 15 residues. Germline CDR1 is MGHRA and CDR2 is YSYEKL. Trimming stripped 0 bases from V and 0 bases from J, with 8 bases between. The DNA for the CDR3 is TGCGCCAGCAGCCAAGAGCAGGGGATGAACACTGAAGCTTTCTTT. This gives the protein CASSQEQGMNTEAFF.

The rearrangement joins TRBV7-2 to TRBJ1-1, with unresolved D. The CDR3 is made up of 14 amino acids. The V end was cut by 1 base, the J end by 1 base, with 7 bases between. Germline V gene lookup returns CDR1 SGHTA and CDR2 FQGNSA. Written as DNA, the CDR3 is TGTGCCAGCAGCTTAGAGCTAGGGAACACTGAAGCTTTCTTT. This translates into CASSLELGNTEAFF. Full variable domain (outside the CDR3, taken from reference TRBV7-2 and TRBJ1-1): GAGVSQSPSNKVTEKGKDVELRCDPISGHTALYWYRQSLGQGLEFLIYFQGNSAPDKSGLPSDRFSAERTGGSVSTLTIQRTQQEDSAVYLCASSLELGNTEAFFGQGTRLTVV.

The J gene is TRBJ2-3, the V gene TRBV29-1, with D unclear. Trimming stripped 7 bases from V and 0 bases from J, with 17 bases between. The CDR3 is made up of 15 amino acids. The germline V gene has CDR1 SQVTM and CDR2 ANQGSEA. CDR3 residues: CSAGPFFTSTDTQYF. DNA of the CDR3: TGCAGCGCCGGTCCTTTTTTCACTAGCACAGATACGCAGTATTTT.

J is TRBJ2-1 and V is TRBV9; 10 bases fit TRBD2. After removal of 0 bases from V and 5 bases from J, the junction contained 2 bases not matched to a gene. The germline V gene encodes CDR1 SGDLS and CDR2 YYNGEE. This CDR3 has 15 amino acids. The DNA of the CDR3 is TGTGCCAGCAGCGTAGGAACTAGCGGGAACAATGAGCAGTTCTTC. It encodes CASSVGTSGNNEQFF.

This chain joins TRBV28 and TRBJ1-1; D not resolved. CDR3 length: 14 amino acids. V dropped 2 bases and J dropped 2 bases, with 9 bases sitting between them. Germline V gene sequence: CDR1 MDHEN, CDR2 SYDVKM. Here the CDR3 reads CASSLRVGNTEAFF. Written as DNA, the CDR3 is TGTGCCAGCAGTTTAAGGGTGGGTAACACTGAAGCTTTCTTT.

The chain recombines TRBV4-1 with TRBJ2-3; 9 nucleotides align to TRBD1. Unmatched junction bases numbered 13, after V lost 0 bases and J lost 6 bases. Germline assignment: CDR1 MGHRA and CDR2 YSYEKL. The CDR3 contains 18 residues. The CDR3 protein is CASSQDHVGTGMIDTQYF. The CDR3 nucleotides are TGCGCCAGCAGCCAAGATCATGTTGGGACAGGGATGATCGATACGCAGTATTTT.

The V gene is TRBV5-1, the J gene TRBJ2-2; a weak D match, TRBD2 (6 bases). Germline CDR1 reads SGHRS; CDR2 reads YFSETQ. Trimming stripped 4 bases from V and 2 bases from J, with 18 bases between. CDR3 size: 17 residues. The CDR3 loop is CASSRKTRGLNTGELFF. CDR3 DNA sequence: TGCGCCAGCAGCCGCAAGACGAGGGGACTTAACACCGGGGAGCTGTTTTTT.